The clone carrying this TCR beta chain was seen a handful of times. Its antigen is not identified. Combining iRepertoire HTBI primers with Arm-PCR of CDR3 regions, the authors built TCR beta libraries. In the study's own analysis: Samples revealed approximately 67 TRBV and 15 or so TRBJ segments. TCRdb ran MiXCR on the multiplex PCR reads and lists one entry per CDR3 protein. TCRdb's processing, not the authors', yielded these V and J calls. Here the sample spans about 540,000 distinct CDR3 sequences, around an eighth being singletons. These data belong to a study of regulatory T cells in long-lasting Graves disease. The germline V gene encodes CDR1 SGDLS and CDR2 YYNGEE. J was trimmed by 6 bases and V by 3 bases; bases with no gene match: 3. This CDR3 has 12 residues. Study results and limitations: Less diverse TCR repertoires were seen in persistent Graves' patients than in newly diagnosed ones.

The time point here: newly diagnosed GD, antithyroid drugs for less than 3 months. TCR sequences were obtained from RNA taken from PBMCs. The collection involved drawing around 10 milliliters of peripheral blood into EDTA tubes. These same records also appear under a second study, on T cells in Graves' hyperthyroidism and ophthalmopathy.

Sequenced material: peripheral blood mononuclear cells (PBMCs), taken at new diagnosis, from a patient treated with antithyroid drugs. The origin of this receptor is a man aged 30-40 years with Graves disease. The chain is built from TRBV9 and TRBJ2-7; 7 bases map to TRBD1. CDR3 coding DNA: TGTGCCAGCAGCGCGACAGGGAGCGAGCAGTACTTC. Protein: CASSATGSEQYF.